This T cell receptor (beta chain) stems from a study of CD8 T cells in Susac syndrome (dated by TCRdb to the late 2010s). Looking at the study overall: Whether CD8+ T cell activation and differentiation in Susac syndrome was antigen driven was tested using repertoire sequencing.

Of note for this clonotype: Its antigen remains undetermined. No base quality information exists; no much larger clone differs at one position.

From the cysteine through the phenylalanine, the CDR3 covers 15 amino acids. The entry retains the CDR3 DNA only, 45 bases that are in frame from base 1. The trim is 6 bases for V and 1 base for J, with a gap of 16 bases between the germline ends. From a lookup of the germline V gene (reference sequence), CDR1 and CDR2 are MNHEY and SMNVEV. Peripheral blood CD8+ and CD4+ T cells from healthy donors, Susac syndrome patients and multiple sclerosis patients were profiled by high-throughput TCR beta sequencing. Healthy donors were age- and sex-matched controls. CD8+ TEMRA cells were enriched by FACS, while bulk CD8+ and CD4+ T cells were purified by magnetic negative isolation. Blood was drawn into EDTA tubes, processed within 24 hours, and PBMCs were isolated by density gradient centrifugation. PBMCs intended for TCR sequencing were cryopreserved in liquid nitrogen and thawed later in a water bath at 37 degrees C. Purity of sorted or isolated CD4+, CD8+ and CD8+ TEMRA cells was at least 90%.

Study-level results and caveats: The number of individuals in the TCR sequencing and HLA analysis was acknowledged as relatively small.

RNA was extracted using the RNeasy kit, and about 0.45 to 1 microgram was reverse transcribed with random hexamers. TCR beta CDR3 regions were amplified with the immunoSEQ multiplex PCR assay covering 54 Vbeta and 13 Jbeta segments. Bias from PCR amplification was corrected by using a synthetic template baseline for primer optimization and for computational correction. The paper's processing steps were these. Reads were assigned to V, D and J genes according to IMGT and analyzed in immunoSEQ Analyzer, with only productive sequences retained. Clonality was computed as one minus Shannon entropy normalized by log2 of the number of productive unique sequences. Public and private clones were assessed among the 100 most prevalent clones of each patient and control. Susac-specific clones were defined as absent from healthy and MS cohorts, about 1,000 published viral clones and other ImmuneACCESS disease sequences. Clones were called with MiXCR by TCRdb after fastp trimmed the public reads at Q25, and only in-frame beta chains were retained. For every CDR3 protein sequence, its rows merge into one entry that carries the most common genes and DNA. The V and J calls follow TCRdb's processing rather than the paper's. This sample has 140,000 to 150,000 distinct CDR3 sequences in its table, and approximately 94% of those were observed once. In total, the top ten clones hold approximately 0.09% of the sample.

Material for sequencing was CD4+ T cells from PBMCs. The rearranged chain carries TRBV27 and TRBJ2-7; a tentative D call is TRBD2 (5 bases match). This receptor was taken from a human donor in good health. The base sequence is TGTGCCAGCAGACAGATTACAGCGGATTCCTACGAGCAGTACTTC. It encodes CASRQITADSYEQYF.